This section outlines one TCR beta chain sequence together with its context. The target antigen is unknown. Germline CDR1 reads SGHRS; CDR2 reads YFSETQ. The CDR3 has 15 residues. The J segment lost 6 bases and the V segment lost 4 bases, leaving 11 bases of the junction unmatched. The data derive from a study of cytomegalovirus exposure and HLA in healthy donors. The wider study: Among fewer than 500 genotyped donors, 80% to 90% fell in the Caucasian-associated ancestry cluster.

Study-level results: One later analysis reportedly identified an Asian-associated ancestry cluster that showed fewer N-insertions than the roughly 700-donor mean.

The primer mix had 60 Vbeta and 13 Jbeta primers. Assay used: immunoSEQ multiplex PCR; TCRdb lists only in-frame clones, some missing. This sample has tens of thousands of clones, with roughly 79% found just once. This TCR was recovered from a man in his fifties or sixties in good health and CMV-seronegative. The sample was PBMCs. The chain uses TRBV5-1 and TRBJ1-1, with 8 positions matching TRBD1. This CDR3 is CASSRLGQGTSEAFF. The DNA for the CDR3 is TGCGCCAGCAGCCGTCTCGGACAGGGTACATCTGAAGCTTTCTTT.